The rows below give T cell receptor beta chains drawn from one sample of a study of CD8 T cells in Susac syndrome. TCRdb redid the calling of the immunoSEQ multiplex PCR reads with MiXCR, one entry per CDR3 protein. This table holds under 350,000 distinct CDR3 sequences, about 90% found once. Source material: CD4+ T cells from PBMCs. The receptors stem from a human donor with multiple sclerosis. Each CDR3 is given with its conserved first and last residue. The D gene is left open where the match is weak. Clone size is stated in some rows and not others, as once, few, many or a class when expanded.

clone size,D gene,V gene,J gene,CDR3 DNA,CDR3 protein
-,-,TRBV5-6,TRBJ2-5,TGTGCCAGCACCGGGCGGGCGGGGCCCCAGGAGACCCAGTACTTC,CASTGRAGPQETQYF
-,-,TRBV7-3,TRBJ2-2,TGTGCCAGCAGCTTAACCGGCAGAAACACCGGGGAGCTGTTTTTT,CASSLTGRNTGELFF
-,TRBD2,TRBV3-1,TRBJ2-7,TGTGCCAGCACCCTAACGGGGGGAGAATACGAGCAGTACTTC,CASTLTGGEYEQYF
-,-,TRBV25-1,TRBJ1-4,TGTGCCAGCAGGAAGGGTGCGGGGGGCAGGCTATATGAAAAACTGTTTTTT,CASRKGAGGRLYEKLFF
once,TRBD1,TRBV20-1,TRBJ1-1,TGCAGTGCTAGAGATGGCCTGGGCAGGGGGCCGAGCACTGAAGCTTTCTTT,CSARDGLGRGPSTEAFF
-,TRBD2,TRBV5-1,TRBJ2-3,TGCGCCAGCAGCACTAGCGGGAGAGAAGATACGCAGTATTTT,CASSTSGREDTQYF
few,-,TRBV20-1,TRBJ2-1,TGCAGTGCTGGGGGAAGGAATGAGCAGTTCTTC,CSAGGRNEQFF
-,-,TRBV29-1,TRBJ1-1,TGCAGCGCGAGGGGTCTCGCTGAAGCTTTCTTT,CSARGLAEAFF
-,-,TRBV19,TRBJ1-1,TGTGCCAGTAGTCGGACGGGGGGATGGAAATACGGTGACACTGAAGCTTTCTTT,CASSRTGGWKYGDTEAFF
-,-,TRBV7-7,TRBJ2-2,TGTGCTAGCAGCCAACGGGCAGGCGGGGAGCTGTTTTTT,CASSQRAGGELFF
-,-,TRBV15,TRBJ2-7,TGTGCCACCAGCAGTGCGGATGTGGGCCTAAACTACGAGCAGTACTTC,CATSSADVGLNYEQYF
-,TRBD1,TRBV30,TRBJ1-1,TGTGCCTGGGACAGGGGGGCCACTGAAGCTTTCTTT,CAWDRGATEAFF
-,-,TRBV20-1,TRBJ1-1,TGCAGTGCTAGAGATAGGTGGCGGCCGAACACTGAAGCTTTCTTT,CSARDRWRPNTEAFF
-,-,TRBV4-1,TRBJ1-2,TGCGCCAGCAGCCGTTTCACCGACCGATTCTCTAACTATGGCTACACCTTC,CASSRFTDRFSNYGYTF
-,-,TRBV19,TRBJ2-6,TGTGCCAGTAGTCGCAACTCTGGGGCCAACGTCCTGACTTTC,CASSRNSGANVLTF
once,TRBD1,TRBV12-3/TRBV12-4,TRBJ2-7,TGTGCCAGCAGTAAACCCGGGACAGGGGGCTACGAGCAGTACTTC,CASSKPGTGGYEQYF
-,-,TRBV29-1,TRBJ1-2,TGCAGCGTTGCCGGGTTACTGAACTATGGCTACACCTTC,CSVAGLLNYGYTF
-,-,TRBV12-5,TRBJ2-5,TGTGCTAGTGGTTTCCGTGTGGGGAGCGAAGAGACCCAGTACTTC,CASGFRVGSEETQYF
once,-,TRBV10-3,TRBJ1-6,TGTGCCATCGGGAGGAGTGAGTCACCCCTCCACTTT,CAIGRSESPLHF
-,-,TRBV19,TRBJ2-6,TGTGCCAGTAGTAGGCCAGGGGCTTCGGGGGCCAACGTCCTGACTTTC,CASSRPGASGANVLTF
-,TRBD1,TRBV18,TRBJ1-1,TGTGCCAGCTCACCATTGGCACAGGGGGACACTGAAGCTTTCTTT,CASSPLAQGDTEAFF
once,-,TRBV4-1,TRBJ2-7,TGCGCCAGCAGCCAAGTGGGGGTCGCGGGAAGCTCACGGTACTTC,CASSQVGVAGSSRYF
-,-,TRBV5-1,TRBJ1-1,TGCGCCAGCGGATCCGATTATGGGGGGAACACTGAAGCTTTCTTT,CASGSDYGGNTEAFF
-,TRBD1,TRBV18,TRBJ1-2,TGTGCCAGCTCACCGGACAGGGAGGTTGGCTACACCTTC,CASSPDREVGYTF
-,TRBD1,TRBV30,TRBJ1-1,TGTGCCTCCCTCCTTCCGACAGGGGACACTGAAGCTTTCTTT,CASLLPTGDTEAFF
-,-,TRBV12-3/TRBV12-4,TRBJ2-7,TGTGCCAGCAGTTCCGGACCGTTCAGCTACGAGCAGTACTTC,CASSSGPFSYEQYF
-,TRBD2,TRBV5-1,TRBJ2-1,TGCGCCAGCAGCGTTCCGGGACTAGCGCTTTGGAATGAGCAGTTCTTC,CASSVPGLALWNEQFF
-,-,TRBV7-2,TRBJ1-1,TGTGCCAGCAGCTTAGGGTTCGGGGGGGCCGCGGCTTTCTTT,CASSLGFGGAAAFF
-,TRBD2,TRBV6-2/TRBV6-3,TRBJ2-5,TGTGCCAGCAGTTACACCGGACTAGCGGAAGAGACCCAGTACTTC,CASSYTGLAEETQYF
-,-,TRBV21-1,TRBJ1-4,TGTGCCAGCAGCAAAGATTATTCCGGAGGGATCCTGTTAACTAATGAAAAACTGTTTTTT,CASSKDYSGGILLTNEKLFF
-,-,TRBV7-8,TRBJ1-5,TGTGCCAGCAGCTCCCCCTTTGGGGGGGACCCGAATCAGCCCCAGCATTTT,CASSSPFGGDPNQPQHF
-,TRBD1,TRBV9,TRBJ2-3,TGTGCCAGCAGCGTCACGATCGGGACAGGGGGAGATACGCAGTATTTT,CASSVTIGTGGDTQYF
-,-,TRBV29-1,TRBJ1-2,TGCAGCGTTGAAGGGTTTGGGGCCCGGGTAGGAGGCTACACCTTC,CSVEGFGARVGGYTF
once,-,TRBV3-1,TRBJ2-1,TGTGCCAGCAGCCAACCGTCAGGGGTTTACTACAATGAGCAGTTCTTC,CASSQPSGVYYNEQFF
-,TRBD2,TRBV20-1,TRBJ2-7,TGCAGTGCTAAATCTAGCGGGAGGACCTACGAGCAGTACTTC,CSAKSSGRTYEQYF
once,-,TRBV7-9,TRBJ1-4,TGTGCCAGCAGCGCATTTGGGGTGGATAGAAAACTGTTTTTT,CASSAFGVDRKLFF
-,-,TRBV7-8,TRBJ2-3,TGTGCCAGCAGCTTCGCCCGGACAGAGGATACGCAGTATTTT,CASSFARTEDTQYF
once,-,TRBV5-1,TRBJ1-1,TGCGCCAGCAGCCTTGATGGGCAGTTACTTGAAGCTTTCTTT,CASSLDGQLLEAFF
-,-,TRBV7-2,TRBJ1-5,TGTGCCAGCAGCCCCGACCCGTATCGAGGGGGGGATCAGCCCCAGCATTTT,CASSPDPYRGGDQPQHF
once,TRBD1,TRBV10-2,TRBJ1-2,TGCGCCAGCGTGGGGACAGAGAACTATGGCTACACCTTC,CASVGTENYGYTF
-,-,TRBV6-5,TRBJ1-2,TGTGCCAGCACCAAGGGGTCTAACTATGGCTACACCTTC,CASTKGSNYGYTF
once,TRBD2,TRBV4-2,TRBJ2-3,TGTGCCAGCACAAGGACTAGCGGGACGAGAGCGGATACGCAGTATTTT,CASTRTSGTRADTQYF
-,-,TRBV28,TRBJ1-5,TGTGCCAGCACTTACGGGTATCAGCCCCAGCATTTT,CASTYGYQPQHF
-,-,TRBV7-6,TRBJ2-2,TGTGCCAGCAGTCAGCCTAGGAGGACCGGGGAGCTGTTTTTT,CASSQPRRTGELFF
-,-,TRBV5-6,TRBJ1-6,TGTGCCAGCAGCTTGCAGGGCTGGGATAATTCACCCCTCCACTTT,CASSLQGWDNSPLHF
-,-,TRBV30,TRBJ1-1,TGTGCCTGGAGTGTACCGGTTTATTTTCGGGGAAGAAACACTGAAGCTTTCTTT,CAWSVPVYFRGRNTEAFF
-,TRBD2,TRBV12-3/TRBV12-4,TRBJ2-2,TGTGCCAGCAGGGAATTTAGCGGGGGGGTCACGAACACCGGGGAGCTGTTTTTT,CASREFSGGVTNTGELFF
-,-,TRBV7-9,TRBJ2-5,TGTGCCAGCAGACCTCCCTCACGGGTAGCGAGAGAGACCCAGTACTTC,CASRPPSRVARETQYF
-,TRBD1,TRBV5-1,TRBJ2-5,TGCGCCAGCAGCCCGACCCCTGACAGGGGGCTAACCCAGTACTTC,CASSPTPDRGLTQYF
-,-,TRBV3-1,TRBJ1-6,TGTGCCAGCAGCCAAGGGGCAGGGAATAATTCACCCCTCCACTTT,CASSQGAGNNSPLHF
-,-,TRBV9,TRBJ2-5,TGTGCCAGCAGCGTAAGGGCGGAAACAGAGACCCAGTACTTC,CASSVRAETETQYF
few,-,TRBV29-1,TRBJ2-2,TGCAGCGGAGGGGTCACCGGGGAGCTGTTTTTT,CSGGVTGELFF
-,TRBD1,TRBV20-1,TRBJ1-5,TGCAGTGCTCAGACAGGGCACCACGGGAATCAGCCCCAGCATTTT,CSAQTGHHGNQPQHF
-,-,TRBV5-1,TRBJ1-5,TGCGCCAGCAGCTTGGAAGCCGATCAGCCCCAGCATTTT,CASSLEADQPQHF
-,-,TRBV20-1,TRBJ2-1,TGCAGTGCTAGAGGGCCTAAGGGGACCCACAATGAGCAGTTCTTC,CSARGPKGTHNEQFF
-,-,TRBV2,TRBJ2-7,TGTGCCAGCCGGCGCGGGGAATCCTACGAGCAGTACTTC,CASRRGESYEQYF
-,TRBD1,TRBV7-3,TRBJ1-6,TGTGCCAGCAGCGCCGGGACAGGGGCTTCACCCCTCCACTTT,CASSAGTGASPLHF
-,TRBD1,TRBV7-9,TRBJ2-7,TGTGCCAGCAGCCCCCCCAGGGACAGGGGATCCGAGCAGTACTTC,CASSPPRDRGSEQYF